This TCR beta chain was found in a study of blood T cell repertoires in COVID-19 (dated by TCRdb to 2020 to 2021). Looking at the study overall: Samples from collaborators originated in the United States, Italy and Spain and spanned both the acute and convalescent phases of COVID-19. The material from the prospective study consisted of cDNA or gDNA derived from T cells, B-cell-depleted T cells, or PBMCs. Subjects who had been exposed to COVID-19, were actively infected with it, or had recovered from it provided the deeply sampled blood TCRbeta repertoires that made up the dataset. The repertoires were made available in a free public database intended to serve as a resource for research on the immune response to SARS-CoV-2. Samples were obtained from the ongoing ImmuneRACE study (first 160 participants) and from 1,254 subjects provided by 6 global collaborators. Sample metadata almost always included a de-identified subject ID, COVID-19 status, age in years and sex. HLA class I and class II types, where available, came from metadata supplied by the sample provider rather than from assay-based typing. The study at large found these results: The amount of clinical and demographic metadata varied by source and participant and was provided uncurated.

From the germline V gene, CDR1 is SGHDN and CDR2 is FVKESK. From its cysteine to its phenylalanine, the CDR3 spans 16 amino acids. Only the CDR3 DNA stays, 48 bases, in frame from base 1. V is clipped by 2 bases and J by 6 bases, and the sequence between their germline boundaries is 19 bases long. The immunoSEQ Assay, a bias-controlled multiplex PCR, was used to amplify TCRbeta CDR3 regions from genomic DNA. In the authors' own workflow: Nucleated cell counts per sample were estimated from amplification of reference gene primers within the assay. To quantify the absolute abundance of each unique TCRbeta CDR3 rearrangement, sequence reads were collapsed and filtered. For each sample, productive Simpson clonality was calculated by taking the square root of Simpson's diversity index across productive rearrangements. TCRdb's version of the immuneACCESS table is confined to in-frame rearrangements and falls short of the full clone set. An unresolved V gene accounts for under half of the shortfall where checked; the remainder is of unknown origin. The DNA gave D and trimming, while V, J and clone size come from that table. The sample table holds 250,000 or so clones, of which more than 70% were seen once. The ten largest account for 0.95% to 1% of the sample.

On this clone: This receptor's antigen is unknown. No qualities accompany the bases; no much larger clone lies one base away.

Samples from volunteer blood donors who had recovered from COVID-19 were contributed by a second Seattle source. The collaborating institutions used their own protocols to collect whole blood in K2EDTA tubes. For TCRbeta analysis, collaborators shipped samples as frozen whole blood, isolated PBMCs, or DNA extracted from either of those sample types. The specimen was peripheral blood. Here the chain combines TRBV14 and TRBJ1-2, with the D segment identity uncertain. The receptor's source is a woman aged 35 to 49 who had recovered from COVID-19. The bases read TGTGCCAGCAGCCAACCCGGGGAGGCAGCTCCCCATGGCTACACCTTC. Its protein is CASSQPGEAAPHGYTF.